This TCR beta chain was identified in a study of OX40 agonist ivuxolimab in advanced cancers. Study information: Participants, approximately 83% male, averaged roughly 55 years of age, ranging from roughly 20 to 79. Partial responses occurred in Three dose-escalation patients, one with hepatocellular carcinoma and two with cutaneous melanoma.

Only in-frame clones appear in the TCRdb table, and some are missing; sequencing was by immunoSEQ multiplex PCR. The table records over 30,000 clones, about four fifths of them present only once. Of note for this clone: What it recognizes is unknown.

Study-level results: Within 6 weeks, CD4+ and CD8+ blood T cells expanded clonally at 0.1 to 3.0 mg/kg. In general, CD8+ T cells held more expanded clones than CD4+ did, on average.

The receptor comes from an adult with an advanced solid tumor such as melanoma, head and neck, liver or kidney cancer. The sample consisted of CD4+ or CD8+ T cells sorted from blood, taken in a trial of the OX40 agonist ivuxolimab.

CDR3 loop: CASSLERAYEQYF. The CDR3 DNA is TGTGCCAGCAGCTTAGAGCGGGCCTACGAGCAGTACTTC. The chain combines TRBV7-3 with TRBJ2-7; D possibly corresponds to TRBD2 (6 bases). The CDR3 totals 13 residues. The germline V gene has CDR1 SGHTA and CDR2 FQGTGA. V lost 2 bases to trimming and J lost 2 bases, with 7 bases between them. Full variable domain (rest looked up from reference TRBV7-3 and TRBJ2-7): GAGVSQTPSNKVTEKGKYVELRCDPISGHTALYWYRQSLGQGPEFLIYFQGTGAADDSGLPNDRFFAVRPEGSVSTLKIQRTERGDSAVYLCASSLERAYEQYFGPGTRLTVT.